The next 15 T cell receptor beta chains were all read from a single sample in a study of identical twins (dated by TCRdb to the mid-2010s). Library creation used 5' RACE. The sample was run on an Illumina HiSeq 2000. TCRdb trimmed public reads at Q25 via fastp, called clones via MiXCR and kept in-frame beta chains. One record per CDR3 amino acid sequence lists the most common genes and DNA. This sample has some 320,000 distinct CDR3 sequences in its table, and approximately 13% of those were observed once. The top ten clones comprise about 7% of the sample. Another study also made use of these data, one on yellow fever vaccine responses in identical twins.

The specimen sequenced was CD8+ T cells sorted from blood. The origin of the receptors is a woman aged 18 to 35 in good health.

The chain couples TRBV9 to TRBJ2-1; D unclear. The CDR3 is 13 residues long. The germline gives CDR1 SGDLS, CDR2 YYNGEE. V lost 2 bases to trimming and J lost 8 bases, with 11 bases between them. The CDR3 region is CASSVAVEDEQFF. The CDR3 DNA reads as TGTGCCAGCAGCGTTGCCGTGGAAGATGAGCAGTTCTTC.

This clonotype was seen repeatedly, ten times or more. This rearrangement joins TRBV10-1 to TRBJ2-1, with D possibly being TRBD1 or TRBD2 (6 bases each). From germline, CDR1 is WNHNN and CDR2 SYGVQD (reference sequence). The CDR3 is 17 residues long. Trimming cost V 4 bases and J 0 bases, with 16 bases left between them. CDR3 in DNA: TGCGCCAGCAGTGGCATCGGGGGCGCCCCCTCCTACAATGAGCAGTTCTTC. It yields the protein CASSGIGGAPSYNEQFF.

CDR3 sequence reads: CASSWEQDRVNEQFF. As DNA, the CDR3 is TGTGCCAGCAGCTGGGAGCAGGACAGGGTCAATGAGCAGTTCTTC. The chain couples TRBV7-9 to TRBJ2-1; TRBD1 matches 8 bases. Trimming removed 4 bases from V and 6 bases from J; junction bases left unmatched: 8. Germline lookup yields CDR1 SEHNR and CDR2 FQNEAQ (reference sequence). This CDR3 has 15 amino acids.

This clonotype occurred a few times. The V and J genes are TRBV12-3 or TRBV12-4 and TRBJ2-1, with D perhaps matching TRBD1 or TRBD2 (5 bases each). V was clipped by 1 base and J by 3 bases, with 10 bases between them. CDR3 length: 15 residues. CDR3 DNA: TGTGCCAGCAGTTTAGGGGGGAAACGCTACAATGAGCAGTTCTTC. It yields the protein CASSLGGKRYNEQFF.

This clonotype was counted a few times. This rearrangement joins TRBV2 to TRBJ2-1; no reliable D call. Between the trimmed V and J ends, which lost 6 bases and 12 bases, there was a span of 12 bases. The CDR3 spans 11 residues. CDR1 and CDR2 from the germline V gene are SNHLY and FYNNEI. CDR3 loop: CASSSYLGQFF. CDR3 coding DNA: TGTGCCAGCAGCTCGTACCTTGGGCAGTTCTTC.

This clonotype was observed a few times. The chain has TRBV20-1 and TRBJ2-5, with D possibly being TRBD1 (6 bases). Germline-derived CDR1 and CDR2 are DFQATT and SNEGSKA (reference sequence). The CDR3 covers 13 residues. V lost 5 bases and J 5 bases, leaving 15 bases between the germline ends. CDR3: CSALGQPWETQYF. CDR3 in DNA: TGCAGTGCTCTTGGACAGCCCTGGGAGACCCAGTACTTC.

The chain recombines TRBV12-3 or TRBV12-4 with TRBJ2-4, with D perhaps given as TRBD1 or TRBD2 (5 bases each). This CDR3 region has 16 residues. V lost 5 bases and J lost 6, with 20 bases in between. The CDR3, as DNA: TGTGCCAGCAGTCCCGAGGGGTTCCTAGAGGCAAACATTCAGTACTTC. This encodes CASSPEGFLEANIQYF.

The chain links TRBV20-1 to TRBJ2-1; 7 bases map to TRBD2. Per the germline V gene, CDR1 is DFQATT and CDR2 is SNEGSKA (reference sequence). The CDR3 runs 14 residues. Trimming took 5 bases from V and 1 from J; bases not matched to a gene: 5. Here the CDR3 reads CSAPWRESYNEQFF. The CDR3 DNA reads TGCAGTGCTCCTTGGCGGGAGTCCTACAATGAGCAGTTCTTC.

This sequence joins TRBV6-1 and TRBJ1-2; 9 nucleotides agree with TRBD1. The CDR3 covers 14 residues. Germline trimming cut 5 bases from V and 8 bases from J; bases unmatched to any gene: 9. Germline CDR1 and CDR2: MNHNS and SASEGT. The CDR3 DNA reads TGTGCCAGCAGTCCGACAGGGGGTCTAGAAGGCTACACCTTC. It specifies CASSPTGGLEGYTF.

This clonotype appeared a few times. The CDR3 loop reads CASSLSPSSGSYYYEQYF. In DNA form, the CDR3 reads TGTGCCAGCAGCCTATCTCCCTCTAGCGGGAGCTACTACTACGAGCAGTACTTC. This chain links TRBV3-1 with TRBJ2-7, with 10 bases matching TRBD2. This CDR3 has 18 residues. Germline V CDR1 and CDR2: LGHDT, YNNKEL (reference sequence). V shed 4 bases, J shed 3 bases, and the junction held 15 bases outside the gene matches.

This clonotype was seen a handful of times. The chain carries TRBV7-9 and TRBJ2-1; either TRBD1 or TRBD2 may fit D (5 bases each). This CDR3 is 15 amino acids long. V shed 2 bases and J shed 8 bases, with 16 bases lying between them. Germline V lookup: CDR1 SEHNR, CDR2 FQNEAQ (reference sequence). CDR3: CASSLRGRASDEQFF. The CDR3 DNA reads TGTGCCAGCAGCTTACGGGGCAGGGCTTCGGATGAGCAGTTCTTC.

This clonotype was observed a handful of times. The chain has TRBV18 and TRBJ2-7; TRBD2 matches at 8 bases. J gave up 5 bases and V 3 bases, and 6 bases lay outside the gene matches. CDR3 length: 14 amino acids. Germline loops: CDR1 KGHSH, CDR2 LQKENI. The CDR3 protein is CASSPPGGADEQYF. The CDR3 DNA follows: TGTGCCAGCTCACCGCCGGGGGGGGCGGACGAGCAGTACTTC.

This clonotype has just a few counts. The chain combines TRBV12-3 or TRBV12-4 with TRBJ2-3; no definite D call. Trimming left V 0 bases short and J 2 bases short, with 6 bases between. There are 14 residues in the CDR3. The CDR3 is CASSLAIITDTQYF. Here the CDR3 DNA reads TGTGCCAGCAGTTTAGCTATTATCACAGATACGCAGTATTTT.

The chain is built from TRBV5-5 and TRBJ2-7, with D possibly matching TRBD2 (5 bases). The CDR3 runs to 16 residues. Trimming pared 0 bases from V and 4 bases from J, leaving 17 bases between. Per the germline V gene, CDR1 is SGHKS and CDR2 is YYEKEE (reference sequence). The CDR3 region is CASSLESLEASYEQYV. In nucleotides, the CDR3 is TGTGCCAGCAGCTTGGAGAGTCTGGAGGCCTCTTACGAGCAGTACGTC.

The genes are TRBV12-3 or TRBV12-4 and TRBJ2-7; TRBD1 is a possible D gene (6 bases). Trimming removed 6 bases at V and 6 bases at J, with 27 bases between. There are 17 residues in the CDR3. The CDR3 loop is CASSRTGRKGPPSEQYF. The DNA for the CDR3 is TGTGCCAGCAGCCGCACAGGGAGAAAAGGCCCCCCCTCCGAGCAGTACTTC.